These T cell receptor beta chains were read from a single sample in a study of neoadjuvant nivolumab and ipilimumab in lung cancer. Sequencing was performed with immunoSEQ multiplex PCR; in TCRdb, only in-frame clones are kept and a portion is missing. The sample gives 25,000 to 35,000 clones, around 90% of which show up once; around 2.2% is in the top ten. The sequencing used peripheral blood, collected after neoadjuvant nivolumab, alone or with ipilimumab, at or shortly before surgery. The receptor source for this set is an adult with non-small cell lung cancer. The CDR3 runs from the conserved cysteine through the conserved F or W. D genes are given only for firm matches. Clone size is stated in some rows and not others, as once, few, many or a class when expanded.

v_gene	d_gene	j_gene	abundance	CDR3aa	CDR3nt
TRBV10-2	-	TRBJ2-7	-	CASALTSREQYF	TGCGCCAGCGCCCTAACTAGCAGAGAGCAGTACTTC
TRBV15	TRBD2	TRBJ2-3	-	CATSREASGSDTQYF	TGTGCCACCAGCAGAGAGGCTAGCGGGAGTGATACGCAGTATTTT
TRBV6-6	TRBD2	TRBJ2-3	-	CASTHPGEGDTQYF	TGTGCCAGCACTCACCCCGGGGAGGGGGATACGCAGTATTTT
TRBV18	TRBD1	TRBJ1-2	once	CASSPMDRGSSF	TGTGCCAGCTCACCAATGGACAGGGGGTCGTCCTTC
TRBV7-2	TRBD1	TRBJ1-2	once	CASSISTGGAGGYTF	TGTGCCAGCAGCATATCAACAGGGGGCGCCGGGGGCTACACCTTC
TRBV6-6	TRBD1	TRBJ1-2	-	CASSFGGQGASGYTF	TGTGCCAGCAGTTTCGGGGGACAGGGGGCGTCTGGCTACACCTTC
TRBV5-6	-	TRBJ2-7	-	CASSLMAYEQYF	TGTGCCAGCAGCTTAATGGCCTACGAGCAGTACTTC
TRBV5-1	TRBD1	TRBJ2-7	-	CASSPQGGLYEQYF	TGCGCCAGCAGCCCACAGGGGGGCCTATACGAGCAGTACTTC
TRBV15	-	TRBJ2-5	-	CATSRGWDLETQYF	TGTGCCACCAGCAGAGGTTGGGATCTGGAGACCCAGTACTTC
TRBV5-8	-	TRBJ1-5	-	CASSFRGTNQPQHF	TGTGCCAGCAGCTTCAGGGGCACCAATCAGCCCCAGCATTTT
TRBV27	-	TRBJ2-3	-	CASSPTAGRTDTQYF	TGTGCCAGCAGTCCAACAGCAGGTCGAACAGATACGCAGTATTTT
TRBV5-6	TRBD1	TRBJ1-4	-	CASSVPHRGAGEHEKLFF	TGTGCCAGCAGCGTACCGCACAGGGGGGCGGGAGAACATGAAAAACTGTTTTTT
TRBV5-1	-	TRBJ2-5	once	CASSSSGLGRTQYF	TGCGCCAGCAGCTCCTCCGGACTGGGGCGGACCCAGTACTTC
TRBV6-1	-	TRBJ2-7	-	CASTRRPYEEQYF	TGTGCCAGCACCCGGCGACCCTACGAGGAGCAGTACTTC
TRBV4-1	-	TRBJ2-7	-	CASSPVGVAYEQYF	TGCGCCAGCAGCCCCGTGGGGGTGGCCTACGAGCAGTACTTC
TRBV2	TRBD1	TRBJ1-1	once	CASSEGWGQHLMNTEAFF	TGTGCCAGCAGTGAAGGTTGGGGACAGCATTTAATGAACACTGAAGCTTTCTTT
TRBV10-3	-	TRBJ2-3	-	CAISEGQRVTDTQYF	TGTGCCATCAGTGAGGGACAGAGAGTCACAGATACGCAGTATTTT
TRBV28	TRBD2	TRBJ2-7	-	CASRGTRTLYEQYF	TGTGCCAGCAGGGGGACTAGGACGCTCTACGAGCAGTACTTC
TRBV7-7	-	TRBJ2-2	-	CASSRGAGADTGELFF	TGTGCCAGCAGTCGGGGGGCGGGAGCCGACACCGGGGAGCTGTTTTTT
TRBV27	-	TRBJ1-2	-	CASRARSNRVIDYGYTF	TGTGCCAGCAGGGCTAGATCGAACAGGGTAATAGACTATGGCTACACCTTC
TRBV6-1	-	TRBJ2-7	-	CASIDFGGVYEQYF	TGTGCCAGCATCGATTTTGGAGGGGTTTACGAGCAGTACTTC
TRBV5-8	-	TRBJ2-5	-	CASSLGRRGETQYF	TGTGCCAGCAGCTTGGGCAGGCGAGGGGAGACCCAGTACTTC
TRBV4-1	-	TRBJ2-3	-	CASSHLLGWRSQYF	TGCGCCAGCAGCCACCTCCTAGGTTGGCGGTCGCAGTATTTT
TRBV9	-	TRBJ1-5	-	CASSVGDKILEPQHF	TGTGCCAGCAGCGTAGGAGACAAAATACTGGAGCCCCAGCATTTT
TRBV19	-	TRBJ1-1	-	CASSIAVLNTEAFF	TGTGCCAGTAGTATAGCAGTGTTGAACACTGAAGCTTTCTTT
TRBV5-1	-	TRBJ2-1	-	CASSPFRQLNNEQFF	TGCGCCAGCAGCCCATTCAGGCAACTAAACAATGAGCAGTTCTTC
TRBV25-1	-	TRBJ1-3	-	CASSPLTGASGNTIYF	TGTGCCAGCAGTCCCTTAACGGGAGCCTCTGGAAACACCATATATTTT
TRBV5-1	-	TRBJ2-3	-	CASSLVGEADTQYF	TGCGCCAGCAGCTTGGTGGGGGAAGCAGATACGCAGTATTTT
TRBV7-3	-	TRBJ2-3	-	CASSFDGSSTDTQYF	TGTGCCAGCAGCTTCGACGGCTCTAGCACAGATACGCAGTATTTT
TRBV12-5	TRBD1	TRBJ1-5	-	CASGEKGADQPQHF	TGTGCTAGTGGGGAAAAGGGGGCGGATCAGCCCCAGCATTTT
TRBV4-1	TRBD2	TRBJ2-7	-	CASSQEASGIYEQYF	TGCGCCAGCAGCCAAGAAGCTAGCGGAATCTACGAGCAGTACTTC
TRBV5-4	TRBD2	TRBJ2-2	-	CASSLVGLAGVGGELFF	TGTGCCAGCAGCTTGGTTGGCCTAGCGGGAGTGGGCGGGGAGCTGTTTTTT
TRBV6-5	-	TRBJ1-2	-	CASSPRVDYGYTF	TGTGCCAGCAGCCCCAGGGTGGACTATGGCTACACCTTC
TRBV5-6	-	TRBJ2-1	-	CASSLYAAGSDNEQFF	TGTGCCAGCAGCTTGTATGCGGCAGGGAGCGACAATGAGCAGTTCTTC
TRBV5-1	-	TRBJ2-1	-	CASSLFGATSSYNEQFF	TGCGCCAGCAGCTTGTTCGGGGCTACCAGCTCCTACAATGAGCAGTTCTTC
TRBV7-7	TRBD1	TRBJ2-7	-	CASSSRGQGLSEQYF	TGTGCCAGCAGCTCAAGAGGACAGGGCTTGAGCGAGCAGTACTTC
TRBV10-3	TRBD1	TRBJ2-1	-	CAIAELGQGRDNEQFF	TGTGCCATCGCTGAATTGGGACAGGGACGCGACAATGAGCAGTTCTTC
TRBV27	-	TRBJ2-7	-	CASSLSGFGGYEQYF	TGTGCCAGCAGTTTATCGGGCTTCGGAGGCTACGAGCAGTACTTC
TRBV15	-	TRBJ2-7	-	CATSAFPESSYEQYF	TGTGCCACCAGCGCTTTTCCGGAAAGCTCCTACGAGCAGTACTTC
TRBV20-1	-	TRBJ1-1	-	CSASVGSVAFF	TGCAGTGCTAGTGTGGGGAGTGTAGCTTTCTTT
TRBV6-5	TRBD1	TRBJ1-1	-	CASTDRTGAEAFF	TGTGCCAGCACCGACAGGACAGGAGCTGAAGCTTTCTTT
TRBV19	TRBD1	TRBJ1-2	-	CASSMGQNFYGYTF	TGTGCCAGTAGTATGGGACAGAACTTCTATGGCTACACCTTC
TRBV28	TRBD2	TRBJ2-7	-	CASSPSLAGGPYEQYF	TGTGCCAGCAGTCCCTCTCTAGCGGGAGGGCCCTACGAGCAGTACTTC
TRBV11-3	-	TRBJ2-5	-	CASSSVSEETQYF	-
TRBV5-6	-	TRBJ2-7	-	CASIRYGFSYEQYF	TGTGCCAGCATCCGGTATGGCTTCTCCTACGAGCAGTACTTC
TRBV5-1	-	TRBJ2-5	-	CASSFTPSTYQETQYF	TGCGCCAGCAGCTTCACCCCCTCCACGTACCAAGAGACCCAGTACTTC
TRBV5-1	-	TRBJ1-2	-	CASSLSSGSGGGYTF	TGCGCCAGCAGCTTAAGCTCGGGGTCAGGAGGCGGCTACACCTTC
TRBV27	-	TRBJ2-7	-	CASSPSRDHEQYF	TGTGCCAGCAGCCCCTCCCGGGACCACGAGCAGTACTTC
TRBV29-1	-	TRBJ2-7	-	CSVSPGSYEQYF	TGCAGCGTTAGCCCCGGCTCCTACGAGCAGTACTTC
TRBV9	-	TRBJ1-4	-	CASSVGRSEKLFF	TGTGCCAGCAGCGTCGGACGGTCTGAAAAACTGTTTTTT
TRBV9	-	TRBJ2-2	-	CASSVVGQNTGELFF	TGTGCCAGCAGCGTAGTGGGACAGAACACCGGGGAGCTGTTTTTT
TRBV7-9	-	TRBJ2-7	once	CASSLALTGFSYEQYF	TGTGCCAGCAGCTTAGCGCTTACAGGGTTCTCCTACGAGCAGTACTTC
TRBV7-9	-	TRBJ2-7	-	CASSLEGRIPIYEQYF	TGTGCCAGCAGCTTAGAGGGCAGAATACCGATCTACGAGCAGTACTTC
TRBV20-1	-	TRBJ1-2	once	CSALVSDGYTF	TGCAGTGCCCTAGTCAGTGACGGCTACACCTTC
TRBV6-5	TRBD1	TRBJ2-7	-	CASSYAPAGQGVKQYF	TGTGCCAGCAGTTACGCACCCGCGGGACAGGGTGTGAAGCAGTACTTC
TRBV5-1	TRBD1	TRBJ1-1	-	CASSLGSGGGTEAFF	TGCGCCAGCAGCTTGGGATCAGGGGGCGGCACTGAAGCTTTCTTT
TRBV6-1	-	TRBJ2-5	-	CASSAFRETQYF	TGTGCCAGCAGTGCGTTCAGGGAGACCCAGTACTTC